The present T cell receptor (beta chain) was sequenced within a study of early T cells in non-severe SARS-CoV-2 infection (dated by TCRdb to about 2021). For context, the study as a whole: Because TCR sequencing relied on bulk RNA taken from unsorted whole blood, pairing of alpha and beta chains was not possible. Summary of the overall study and its limitations: VDJdb matching was skewed toward anti-spike CD8 responses and likely underestimated virus-specific expansions, missing private and CD4 specificities.

The study was a case-control design nested within a healthcare worker cohort in London, UK, with weekly nasopharyngeal swab PCR tests and blood sampling. Healthcare workers were recruited during the week of the UK lockdown, between 23 and 31 March 2020, and followed weekly for up to roughly 15 weeks. This clonotype has a handful of counts. No antigen is known for it. There are no base qualities to consult, and no much larger clone falls within one base. Including cysteine and phenylalanine, the CDR3 has 14 amino acids. Only the CDR3 DNA stays, 42 bases, in frame from base 1. The germline V gene (reference sequence) provides CDR1 DFQATT and CDR2 SNEGSKA. The V end gives up 2 bases and the J end 5 bases, leaving 8 bases in the junction not matched to a gene. Library construction relied on 5' RACE. The reads were generated on a NextSeq 500. In the TCR library protocol, unique molecular identifiers were attached to individual cDNA molecules to correct for PCR bias and sequencing error. Both TCR alpha and beta chains were sequenced, and tight co-correlation was observed between alpha and beta sequence abundances in each sample. The authors processed their data as follows. Decombinator V4 was used to annotate the V gene, J gene and CDR3 of the TCR sequences. Expanded TCRs were defined as changing significantly between any two time points under a Poisson model with p below 0.0001. TCR abundances were normalised to the total number of TCRs sequenced per sample and were expressed as counts per million. TRAV1-2 paired with TRAJ12, TRAJ20 or TRAJ33 defined MAIT TCRs, while TRAV10 paired with TRAJ18 defined iNKT TCRs. A search of VDJdb, accessed on 1 November 2021, was run for TCRs annotated to CMV, EBV and SARS-CoV-2, with TCRs annotated for multiple antigens excluded. The public reads were reanalyzed by TCRdb: fastp trimming at Q25, MiXCR alignment, in-frame beta chains only. Entries are consolidated by CDR3 protein sequence, retaining the most common genes and DNA. The V and J calls follow TCRdb's processing rather than the paper's. The sample table lists over 85,000 distinct CDR3 sequences, over 10% of them with a count of one. The top ten constitute approximately 4% of the sample.

Sequenced material: whole blood, taken at baseline. The chain couples TRBV20-1 to TRBJ2-7, and TRBD2 matches 8 of the central bases. This clonotype originated in an adult who was a healthcare worker with PCR-confirmed SARS-CoV-2 infection or an uninfected control (not recorded which). CDR3 reads: CSARRRSGGDEQYF. The DNA sequence is given as TGCAGTGCTAGAAGACGCAGCGGGGGCGACGAGCAGTACTTC.